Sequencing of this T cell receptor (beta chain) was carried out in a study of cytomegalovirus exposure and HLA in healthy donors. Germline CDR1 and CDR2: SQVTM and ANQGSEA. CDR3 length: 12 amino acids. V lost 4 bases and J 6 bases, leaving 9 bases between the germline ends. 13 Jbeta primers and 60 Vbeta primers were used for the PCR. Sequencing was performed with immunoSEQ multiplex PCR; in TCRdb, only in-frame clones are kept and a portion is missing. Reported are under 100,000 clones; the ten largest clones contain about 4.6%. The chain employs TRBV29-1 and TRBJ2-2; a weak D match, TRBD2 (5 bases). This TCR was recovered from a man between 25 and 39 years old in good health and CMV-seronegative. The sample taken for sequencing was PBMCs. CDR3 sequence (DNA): TGCAGCGTTGTGAGGGTTCCCGGGGAGCTGTTTTTT. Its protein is CSVVRVPGELFF.